This T cell receptor (beta chain) was documented in a study of blood T cell repertoires in COVID-19. Overall study: The study drew acute and convalescent COVID-19 samples from the United States, Italy and Spain. The cDNA or gDNA used as material had been derived from T cells, B-cell-depleted T cells, or PBMCs.

The trim removed 5 bases at V and 0 bases at J, leaving 2 bases unmatched. CDR1 ENHRY and CDR2 SYGVKD come from the germline V gene. This CDR3 has 14 residues. Method: immunoSEQ multiplex PCR; TCRdb's copy keeps in-frame clones and lacks some. The sample includes roughly 71,000 clones, approximately 86% of them seen just once. The clonotype originates from a man aged 45 to 65 with acute or convalescent COVID-19. The chain uses TRBV10-3 and TRBJ2-5; TRBD2 matches at 8 bases. What was sequenced was peripheral blood. CDR3 amino acids: CAISTGLDQETQYF. The CDR3 DNA sequence: TGTGCCATCAGTACGGGACTAGACCAAGAGACCCAGTACTTC.